The entry below describes one T cell receptor (beta chain). The sample is drawn from a study of control samples from healthy donors and cancer patients. Some clones are missing from TCRdb's copy, which holds only in-frame ones; the method was immunoSEQ multiplex PCR. The sample yields 150,000 to 200,000 clones, around 90% seen once. Germline V lookup: CDR1 LNHNV, CDR2 YYDKDF (reference sequence). This CDR3 region has 13 residues. V was shortened by 5 bases and J by 4 bases, with 9 bases between the two germline ends. Sequenced: blood. The chain has TRBV15 and TRBJ2-1, with D unclear. The receptor was derived from a man under 40 in good health. This chain's CDR3 is CATSAYRYNEQFF. The CDR3 DNA sequence: TGTGCCACCAGCGCTTATAGGTACAATGAGCAGTTCTTC. Full variable domain (missing parts from reference TRBV15 and TRBJ2-1): DAMVIQNPRYQVTQFGKPVTLSCSQTLNHNVMYWYQQKSSQAPKLLFHYYDKDFNNEADTPDNFQSRRPNTSFCFLDIRSPGLGDTAMYLCATSAYRYNEQFFGPGTRLTVL.